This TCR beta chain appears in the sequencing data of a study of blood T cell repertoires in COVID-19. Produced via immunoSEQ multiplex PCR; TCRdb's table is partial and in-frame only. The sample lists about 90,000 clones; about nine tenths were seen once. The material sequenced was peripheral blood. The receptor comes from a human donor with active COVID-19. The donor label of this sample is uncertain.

The CDR3 region is CASSQDFSGGATHEQYF. The CDR3 DNA follows: TGTGCCAGCAGCCAAGATTTCTCCGGGGGGGCCACCCACGAGCAGTACTTC. The chain recombines TRBV4-2 with TRBJ2-7; 8 nucleotides align to TRBD2. Trimming took 0 bases from V and 5 from J; bases not matched to a gene: 12. Germline CDR1 LGHNA, CDR2 YNFKEQ. CDR3 size: 17 residues.